Here is one TCR beta chain with its context. Its specificity is unknown. The sample belongs to a study of graft-versus-host responses after intestinal transplantation. For the study at large: Transplants were multivisceral, liver-intestinal, or isolated intestinal. All recipients were given anti-thymocyte globulin induction, and tacrolimus and steroids were then administered for about three years.

Clones were read by immunoSEQ multiplex PCR, and TCRdb kept only the in-frame ones, dropping some. The sample includes 40,000 or so clones, roughly 87% of them seen just once. The study's findings and limits: Allografts of one patient group, those with graft-donor T cell macrochimerism, had high graft-versus-host to host-versus-graft clonal ratios. Some GvH clones were seen earlier in gut or blood, suggesting intestinal origin.

The CDR3 covers 14 residues. The germline gives CDR1 MNHEY, CDR2 SVGAGI. V lost 5 bases to trimming and J lost 2 bases; unmatched junction nucleotides: 3. This chain uses TRBV6-5 with TRBJ2-3; 8 bases align to TRBD2. The TCR comes from a human patient who received an intestinal transplant, so some T cells may come from the graft donor. Sequencing was performed on PBMCs, taken about 38 months after transplant. The CDR3 loop is CASSALAVTDTQYF. CDR3 nucleotide sequence: TGTGCCAGCAGTGCACTAGCGGTCACAGATACGCAGTATTTT.